A single sample is the source of the 3 T cell receptor beta chains below, sequenced in a study of blood T cell repertoires in COVID-19. The repertoire was sequenced with immunoSEQ multiplex PCR; TCRdb's copy has only in-frame clones and lacks some. The sample holds 210,000 or so clones, about 91% seen once. Source material: peripheral blood. The receptors stem from a young man with acute or convalescent COVID-19.

The CDR3 is CASQEAGGNQPQHF. As DNA, the CDR3 is TGTGCCTCTCAGGAGGCTGGTGGCAATCAGCCCCAGCATTTT. The chain is built from TRBV6-6 and TRBJ1-5, with unresolved D. The CDR3 contains 14 residues. Trimming left V 11 bases short and J 2 bases short, with 16 bases between. The germline V gene has CDR1 MNHNY and CDR2 SVGAGI (reference sequence).

The chain is built from TRBV28 and TRBJ1-5; D gene unclear. The germline V and J ends were trimmed by 1 base and 4 bases, with 8 bases remaining between them. Germline-derived CDR1 and CDR2 are MDHEN and SYDVKM. The CDR3 loop spans 14 amino acids. CDR3 in DNA: TGTGCCAGCAGTTTATTGAGGTTAAATCAGCCCCAGCATTTT. Protein sequence: CASSLLRLNQPQHF.

This rearrangement joins TRBV5-1 to TRBJ2-1; maybe TRBD2 (6 bases). CDR1 is SGHRS and CDR2 is YFSETQ in the germline V gene. The CDR3 is 14 amino acids. The V end lost 1 base, the J end lost 8 bases, and 13 bases lay between the germline ends. CDR3 bases: TGCGCCAGCAGCTTGTACGGCCCGGGAGATGAGCAGTTCTTC. Its protein is CASSLYGPGDEQFF.